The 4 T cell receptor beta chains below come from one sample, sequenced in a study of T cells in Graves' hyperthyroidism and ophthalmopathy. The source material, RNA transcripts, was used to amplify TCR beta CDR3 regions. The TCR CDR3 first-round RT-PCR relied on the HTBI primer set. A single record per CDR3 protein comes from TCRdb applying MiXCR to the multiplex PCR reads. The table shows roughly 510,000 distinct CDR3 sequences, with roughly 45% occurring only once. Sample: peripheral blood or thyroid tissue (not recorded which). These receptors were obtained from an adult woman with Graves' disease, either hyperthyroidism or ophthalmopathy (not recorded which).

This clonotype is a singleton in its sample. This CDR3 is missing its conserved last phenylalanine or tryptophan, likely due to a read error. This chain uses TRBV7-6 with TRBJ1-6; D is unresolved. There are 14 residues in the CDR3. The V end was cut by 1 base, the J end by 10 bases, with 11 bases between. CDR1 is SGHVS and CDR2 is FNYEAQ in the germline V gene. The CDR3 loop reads CASSLVPQTSPLHC. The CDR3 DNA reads TGTGCCAGCAGCTTAGTTCCCCAAACATCACCCCTCCACTGT.

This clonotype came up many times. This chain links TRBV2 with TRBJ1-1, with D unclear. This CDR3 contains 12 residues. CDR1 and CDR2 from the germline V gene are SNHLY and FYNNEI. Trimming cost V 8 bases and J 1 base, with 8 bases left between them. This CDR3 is CASRRWNTEAFF. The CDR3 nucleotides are TGTGCCAGCCGCAGATGGAACACTGAAGCTTTCTTT.

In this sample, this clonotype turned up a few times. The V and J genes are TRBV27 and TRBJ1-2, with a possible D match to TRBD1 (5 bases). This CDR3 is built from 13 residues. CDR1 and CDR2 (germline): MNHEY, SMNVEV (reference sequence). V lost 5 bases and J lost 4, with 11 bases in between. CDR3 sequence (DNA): TGTGCCAGCAGTCCTCTGGGGACCTATGGCTACACCTTC. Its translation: CASSPLGTYGYTF.

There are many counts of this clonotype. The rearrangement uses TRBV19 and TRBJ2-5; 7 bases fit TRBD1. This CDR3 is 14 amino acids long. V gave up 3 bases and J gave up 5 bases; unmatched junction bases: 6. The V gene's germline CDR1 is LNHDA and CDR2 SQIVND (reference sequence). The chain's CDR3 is CASSIARGYETQYF. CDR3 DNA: TGTGCCAGTAGTATCGCCAGGGGGTATGAGACCCAGTACTTC.